This TCR beta chain derives from a study of T cell responses to AZD1222 COVID-19 vaccine. General observations from the study: None of the repertoires were sampled until the peak T cell response had passed. Just a handful of AZD1222 recipients were seropositive at baseline.

On this clone: The target antigen is unknown.

The CDR3 contains 16 residues. The germline V and J ends were trimmed by 6 bases and 0 bases, with 17 bases remaining between them. Germline V gene sequence: CDR1 LNHDA, CDR2 SQIVND (reference sequence). The assay was immunoSEQ multiplex PCR, and TCRdb's table has in-frame clones only and misses some. The sample records 65,000 to 100,000 clones, roughly 90% being singletons. The rearrangement joins TRBV19 to TRBJ1-1, with a weak D call TRBD1 (5 bases). This clonotype originated in an adult who received the AZD1222 COVID-19 vaccine. The sample was peripheral blood, taken 28 days after the second AZD1222 dose. The CDR3 loop reads CASSPVVWDVNTEAFF. CDR3 in DNA: TGTGCCAGTAGCCCCGTAGTCTGGGACGTGAACACTGAAGCTTTCTTT. The whole variable domain, filled in from reference TRBV19 and TRBJ1-1, reads DGGITQSPKYLFRKEGQNVTLSCEQNLNHDAMYWYRQDPGQGLRLIYYSQIVNDFQKGDIAEGYSVSREKKESFPLTVTSAQKNPTAFYLCASSPVVWDVNTEAFFGQGTRLTVV.